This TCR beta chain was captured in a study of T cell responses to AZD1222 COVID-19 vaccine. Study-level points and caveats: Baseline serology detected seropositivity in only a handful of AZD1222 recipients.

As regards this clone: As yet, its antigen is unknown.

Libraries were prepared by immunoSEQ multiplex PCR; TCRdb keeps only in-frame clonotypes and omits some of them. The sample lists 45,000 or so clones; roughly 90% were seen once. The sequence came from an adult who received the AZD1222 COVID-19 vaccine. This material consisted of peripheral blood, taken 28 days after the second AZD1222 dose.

DNA for the CDR3: TGCGCCAGCAGCCTACGCGGGGGGACAGGGTTCTCCTACGAGCAGTACTTC. Translation gives CASSLRGGTGFSYEQYF. The chain combines TRBV4-3 with TRBJ2-7; maybe TRBD1 (9 bases). V lost 4 bases and J 0 bases, leaving 19 bases between the germline ends. The CDR3 loop spans 17 amino acids. Germline V CDR1 and CDR2: LGHNA, YSLEER.